This T cell receptor (beta chain) was retrieved from a study of blood T cell repertoires in COVID-19. About the research overall: COVID-19 samples, acute and convalescent, were from the United States, Italy and Spain.

This CDR3 is built from 15 residues. Trimming removed 4 bases from V and 1 base from J, with 13 bases in between. Germline lookup yields CDR1 SGHTA and CDR2 FQGNSA. Grouping used clinical history reported by participants in a survey and questionnaire. TCRdb keeps only in-frame clones here, not all; method: immunoSEQ multiplex PCR. The table has a few hundred thousand clones, 80% to 90% seen once. This chain joins TRBV7-2 and TRBJ1-1, with unresolved D. Sequencing was done on a sample of PBMCs or T cells enriched from blood (not recorded which). The receptor's source is a young woman in a cohort exposed to, infected with or recovered from COVID-19 (not recorded which). CDR3: CASSSVAGRNTEAFF. Written as DNA, the CDR3 is TGTGCCAGCAGCTCAGTGGCAGGCCGGAACACTGAAGCTTTCTTT.